A single sample gave rise to the 14 T cell receptor beta chains below, sequenced in a study of a mutant IDH1 vaccine in newly diagnosed glioma. Regarding time point: baseline, week 1 (first vaccination visit). Treatment defined: pre-vaccination baseline after standard-of-care therapy. TCRdb's table, derived via immunoSEQ multiplex PCR, lists solely in-frame clones and lacks some. Among roughly 46,000 clones, around 86% were seen once, and the ten largest hold 2% to 2.5%. Sequencing was performed on PBMCs, taken from a glioma patient treated with radiotherapy, temozolomide or both. The source is a man aged 35 to 55 with glioma.

In this sample, this clone turned up once. This sequence joins TRBV7-2 and TRBJ2-1; 8 bases agree with TRBD1. Germline CDR1 and CDR2: SGHTA and FQGNSA. The CDR3 totals 16 residues. J gave up 4 bases and V 2 bases, and 7 bases lay outside the gene matches. The CDR3: CASSLRLQGAYNEQFF. CDR3 sequence (DNA): TGTGCCAGCAGCTTAAGGCTCCAGGGGGCGTACAATGAGCAGTTCTTC.

This chain uses TRBV29-1 with TRBJ1-1, with D perhaps TRBD1 (6 bases). Germline V gives CDR1 SQVTM, CDR2 ANQGSEA. Trimming cost V 7 bases and J 5 bases, with 17 bases left between them. CDR3 length: 13 residues. CDR3 residues: CSAPRGAGTEAFF. In nucleotides, the CDR3 is TGCAGCGCCCCTCGGGGGGCCGGAACTGAAGCTTTCTTT.

CDR3 sequence reads: CASSLGYQPQHF. CDR3 in DNA: TGTGCCAGCAGCTTGGGATATCAGCCCCAGCATTTT. J is TRBJ1-5 and V is TRBV7-2, with unresolved D. Germline assignment: CDR1 SGHTA and CDR2 FQGNSA. The CDR3 sequence is 12 residues long. V was trimmed by 3 bases and J by 5 bases, leaving 5 bases between them.

V usage is TRBV6-1 and J usage is TRBJ2-7, with 12 nucleotides matching TRBD1. J gave up 2 bases and V 2 bases, and 1 base lay outside the gene matches. The CDR3 is 15 residues long. The germline CDR1 and CDR2 sequences are MNHNS and SASEGT. CDR3 sequence reads: CASSERDRGPYEQYF. The DNA for the CDR3 is TGTGCCAGCAGTGAAAGGGACAGGGGGCCCTACGAGCAGTACTTC.

This chain uses TRBV7-8 with TRBJ1-1, with TRBD1 matching 8 bases. The CDR3 runs 13 residues. The V gene's germline CDR1 is SGHVS and CDR2 FQNEAQ. Trimming at V came to 5 bases and at J to 3 bases, leaving 2 bases not matched to a gene. CDR3 bases: TGTGCCAGCAGCCCCAGGGGGCACACTGAAGCTTTCTTT. Protein: CASSPRGHTEAFF.

This chain joins TRBV19 and TRBJ2-7; no firm D call. This CDR3 comprises 15 residues. V was clipped by 0 bases and J by 3 bases, with 12 bases between them. The germline V gene has CDR1 LNHDA and CDR2 SQIVND (reference sequence). The CDR3 nucleotides read TGTGCCAGTAGTATAGATCGCGCCAGAAACTACGAGCAGTACTTC. This codes for CASSIDRARNYEQYF. The variable domain in full, with the rest retrieved from reference TRBV19 and TRBJ2-7, is DGGITQSPKYLFRKEGQNVTLSCEQNLNHDAMYWYRQDPGQGLRLIYYSQIVNDFQKGDIAEGYSVSREKKESFPLTVTSAQKNPTAFYLCASSIDRARNYEQYFGPGTRLTVT.

V usage is TRBV10-3 and J usage is TRBJ1-4, with 8 bases fitting TRBD1. Germline-derived CDR1 and CDR2 are ENHRY and SYGVKD. This CDR3 has 13 amino acids. V shed 7 bases and J 8 bases; nucleotides not matched to a gene: 6. CDR3 protein: CAIKPRTGEKLFF. CDR3 nucleotides: TGTGCCATCAAACCCAGGACAGGGGAAAAACTGTTTTTT.

This chain uses TRBV6-5 with TRBJ2-1; 8 bases map to TRBD2. Looked up from germline, CDR1 is MNHEY and CDR2 is SVGAGI. The length of the CDR3 is 11 residues. J lost 15 bases, V lost 4 bases, and 5 bases had no gene match. This CDR3 reads CASSLGGRTFF. As DNA, the CDR3 is TGTGCCAGCAGTTTAGGCGGGAGGACGTTCTTC.

This rearrangement joins TRBV19 to TRBJ2-3; perhaps TRBD2 as D (5 bases). CDR3 length equals 16 residues. CDR1 LNHDA and CDR2 SQIVND come from the germline V gene (reference sequence). Deletions cut 1 base from V and 1 base from J, with 12 bases between. This CDR3 reads CASSIAVGVRTDTQYF. CDR3 sequence (DNA): TGTGCCAGTAGTATAGCAGTGGGAGTCCGCACAGATACGCAGTATTTT.

The rearrangement joins TRBV5-6 to TRBJ2-1, with a tentative D call TRBD1 (5 bases). Trimming removed 2 bases from V and 0 bases from J, with 9 bases in between. CDR1 is SGHDT and CDR2 is YYEEEE in the germline V gene. The CDR3 has 15 amino acids. Here the CDR3 DNA reads TGTGCCAGCAGCTTTGGGGCAGACTCCTACAATGAGCAGTTCTTC. Translated: CASSFGADSYNEQFF. The full variable domain, its missing parts supplied by reference TRBV5-6 and TRBJ2-1, is DAGVTQSPTHLIKTRGQQVTLRCSPKSGHDTVSWYQQALGQGPQFIFQYYEEEERQRGNFPDRFSGHQFPNYSSELNVNALLLGDSALYLCASSFGADSYNEQFFGPGTRLTVL.

The rearrangement uses TRBV7-2 and TRBJ2-7, with TRBD1 identical over 11 bases. The CDR3 contains 15 residues. Germline V gene data show CDR1 as SGHTA and CDR2 as FQGNSA. Trimming took 5 bases from V and 5 from J; bases not matched to a gene: 8. The CDR3 nucleotides are TGTGCCAGCAGCCCAGGACAGGGGGCGCTGAACGAGCAGTACTTC. Translation: CASSPGQGALNEQYF. Looking up the rest from reference TRBV7-2 and TRBJ2-7 gives the full variable domain: GAGVSQSPSNKVTEKGKDVELRCDPISGHTALYWYRQSLGQGLEFLIYFQGNSAPDKSGLPSDRFSAERTGGSVSTLTIQRTQQEDSAVYLCASSPGQGALNEQYFGPGTRLTVT.

The rearrangement uses TRBV4-3 and TRBJ2-7; D remains ambiguous. The V end lost 1 base, the J end lost 0 bases, and 10 bases lay between the germline ends. The CDR3 runs 15 residues. Germline V gives CDR1 LGHNA, CDR2 YSLEER. Written as DNA, the CDR3 is TGCGCCAGCAGCCAAGCGGGCGATAGCTCCTACGAGCAGTACTTC. It translates to CASSQAGDSSYEQYF.

The J gene is TRBJ2-3, the V gene TRBV9; TRBD2 matches at 10 bases. Germline values: CDR1 SGDLS, CDR2 YYNGEE. The trim removed 3 bases at V and 6 bases at J, leaving 10 bases unmatched. The length of the CDR3 is 16 residues. The CDR3 bases are TGTGCCAGCAGCGCGTCCGCTAGCGGGAGAATGGATACGCAGTATTTT. Translating it yields CASSASASGRMDTQYF. The full variable domain, its missing parts supplied by reference TRBV9 and TRBJ2-3, is DSGVTQTPKHLITATGQRVTLRCSPRSGDLSVYWYQQSLDQGLQFLIQYYNGEERAKGNILERFSAQQFPDLHSELNLSSLELGDSALYFCASSASASGRMDTQYFGPGTRLTVL.

V usage is TRBV4-2 and J usage is TRBJ1-3, with TRBD1 matching over 8 bases. From germline, CDR1 is LGHNA and CDR2 YNFKEQ. After removal of 3 bases from V and 4 bases from J, the junction contained 14 bases not matched to a gene. CDR3 length equals 18 residues. Here the CDR3 DNA reads TGTGCCAGCAGCCATAGCTCCCGCAGAAGACAGGGGGGAAACACCATATATTTT. Residues: CASSHSSRRRQGGNTIYF.